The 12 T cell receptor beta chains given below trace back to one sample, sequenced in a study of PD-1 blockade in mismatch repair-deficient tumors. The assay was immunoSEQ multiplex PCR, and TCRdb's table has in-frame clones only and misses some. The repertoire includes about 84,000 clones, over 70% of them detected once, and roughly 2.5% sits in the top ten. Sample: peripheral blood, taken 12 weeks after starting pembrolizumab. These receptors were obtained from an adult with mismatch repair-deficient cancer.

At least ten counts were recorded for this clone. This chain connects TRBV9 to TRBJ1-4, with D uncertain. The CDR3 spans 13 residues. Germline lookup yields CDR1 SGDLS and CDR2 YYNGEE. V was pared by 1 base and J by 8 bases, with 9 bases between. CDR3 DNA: TGTGCCAGCAGCGTAAACCTCGGGGAAAAACTGTTTTTT. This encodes CASSVNLGEKLFF.

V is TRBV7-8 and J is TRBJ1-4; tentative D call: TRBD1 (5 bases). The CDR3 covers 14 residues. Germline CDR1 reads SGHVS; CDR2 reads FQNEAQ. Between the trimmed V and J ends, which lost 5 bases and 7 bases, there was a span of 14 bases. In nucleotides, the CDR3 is TGTGCCAGCAGCCAAAGGGGCCGTGGTGAAAAACTGTTTTTT. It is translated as CASSQRGRGEKLFF.

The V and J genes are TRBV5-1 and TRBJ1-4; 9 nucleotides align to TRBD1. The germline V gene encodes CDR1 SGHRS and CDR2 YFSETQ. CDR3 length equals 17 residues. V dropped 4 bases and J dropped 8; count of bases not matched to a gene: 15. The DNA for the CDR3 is TGCGCCAGCAGCAAGGGACAGGGCCTGGACGGAGGGGAAAAACTGTTTTTT. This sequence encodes CASSKGQGLDGGEKLFF. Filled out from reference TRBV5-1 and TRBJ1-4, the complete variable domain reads KAGVTQTPRYLIKTRGQQVTLSCSPISGHRSVSWYQQTPGQGLQFLFEYFSETQRNKGNFPGRFSGRQFSNSRSEMNVSTLELGDSALYLCASSKGQGLDGGEKLFFGSGTQLSVL.

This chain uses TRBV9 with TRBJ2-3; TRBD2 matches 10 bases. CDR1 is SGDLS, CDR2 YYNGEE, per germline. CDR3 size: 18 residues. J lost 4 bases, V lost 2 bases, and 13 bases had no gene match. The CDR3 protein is CASSVGGGAGGHADTQYF. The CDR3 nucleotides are TGTGCCAGCAGCGTGGGGGGCGGAGCGGGAGGGCATGCAGATACGCAGTATTTT.

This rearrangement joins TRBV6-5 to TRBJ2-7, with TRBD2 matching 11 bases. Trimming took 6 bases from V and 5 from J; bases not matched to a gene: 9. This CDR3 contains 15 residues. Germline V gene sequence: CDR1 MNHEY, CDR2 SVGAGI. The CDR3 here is CASSSSGRRPNEQYF. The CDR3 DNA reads TGTGCCAGCAGCTCTAGCGGGAGGCGACCCAACGAGCAGTACTTC.

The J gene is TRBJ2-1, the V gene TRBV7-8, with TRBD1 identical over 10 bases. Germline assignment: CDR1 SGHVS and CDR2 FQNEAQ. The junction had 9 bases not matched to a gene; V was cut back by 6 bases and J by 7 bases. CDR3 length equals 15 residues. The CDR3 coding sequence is TGTGCCAGCAGTCCCCGGGACAGGGGAGGGAATGAGCAGTTCTTC. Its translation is CASSPRDRGGNEQFF.

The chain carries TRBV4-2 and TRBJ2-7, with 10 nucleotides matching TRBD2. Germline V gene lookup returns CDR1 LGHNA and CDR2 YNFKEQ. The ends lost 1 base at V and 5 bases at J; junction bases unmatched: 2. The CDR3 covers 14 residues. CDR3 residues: CASSQGLAGDEQYF. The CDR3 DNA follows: TGTGCCAGCAGCCAAGGGCTAGCGGGAGACGAGCAGTACTTC.

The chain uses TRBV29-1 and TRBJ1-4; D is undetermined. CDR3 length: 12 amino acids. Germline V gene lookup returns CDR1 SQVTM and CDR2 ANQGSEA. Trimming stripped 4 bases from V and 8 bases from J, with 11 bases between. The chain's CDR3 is CSVAGIGEKLFF. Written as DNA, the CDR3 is TGCAGCGTTGCTGGGATCGGAGAAAAACTGTTTTTT.

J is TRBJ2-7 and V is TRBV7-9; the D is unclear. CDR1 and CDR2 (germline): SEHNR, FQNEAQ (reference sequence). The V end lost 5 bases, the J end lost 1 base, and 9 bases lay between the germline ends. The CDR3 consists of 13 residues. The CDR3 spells CASSPRASYEQYF. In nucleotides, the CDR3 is TGTGCCAGCAGCCCCCGGGCGTCCTACGAGCAGTACTTC. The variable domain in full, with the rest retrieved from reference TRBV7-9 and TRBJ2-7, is DTGVSQNPRHKITKRGQNVTFRCDPISEHNRLYWYRQTLGQGPEFLTYFQNEAQLEKSRLLSDRFSAERPKGSFSTLEIQRTEQGDSAMYLCASSPRASYEQYFGPGTRLTVT.

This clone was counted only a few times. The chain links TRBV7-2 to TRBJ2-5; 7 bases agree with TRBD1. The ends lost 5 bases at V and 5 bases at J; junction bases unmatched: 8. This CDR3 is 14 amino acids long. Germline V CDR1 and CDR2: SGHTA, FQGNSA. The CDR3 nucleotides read TGTGCCAGCAGCCTAAAGACAGGGTGGGAGACCCAGTACTTC. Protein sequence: CASSLKTGWETQYF. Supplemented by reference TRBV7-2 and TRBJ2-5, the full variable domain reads GAGVSQSPSNKVTEKGKDVELRCDPISGHTALYWYRQSLGQGLEFLIYFQGNSAPDKSGLPSDRFSAERTGGSVSTLTIQRTQQEDSAVYLCASSLKTGWETQYFGPGTRLLVL.

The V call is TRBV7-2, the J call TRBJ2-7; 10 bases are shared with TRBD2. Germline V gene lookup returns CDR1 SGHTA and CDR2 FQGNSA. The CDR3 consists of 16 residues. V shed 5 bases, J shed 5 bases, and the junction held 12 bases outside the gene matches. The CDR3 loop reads CASSRADSGRFHEQYF. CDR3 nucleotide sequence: TGTGCCAGCAGCCGAGCTGATAGCGGGAGGTTCCACGAGCAGTACTTC.

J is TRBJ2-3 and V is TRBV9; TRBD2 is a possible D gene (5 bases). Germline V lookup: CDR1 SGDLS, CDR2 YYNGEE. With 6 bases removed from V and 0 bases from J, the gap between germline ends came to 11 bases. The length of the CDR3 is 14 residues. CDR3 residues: CASKGRVSTDTQYF. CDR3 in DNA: TGTGCCAGCAAAGGGCGGGTCAGCACAGATACGCAGTATTTT.